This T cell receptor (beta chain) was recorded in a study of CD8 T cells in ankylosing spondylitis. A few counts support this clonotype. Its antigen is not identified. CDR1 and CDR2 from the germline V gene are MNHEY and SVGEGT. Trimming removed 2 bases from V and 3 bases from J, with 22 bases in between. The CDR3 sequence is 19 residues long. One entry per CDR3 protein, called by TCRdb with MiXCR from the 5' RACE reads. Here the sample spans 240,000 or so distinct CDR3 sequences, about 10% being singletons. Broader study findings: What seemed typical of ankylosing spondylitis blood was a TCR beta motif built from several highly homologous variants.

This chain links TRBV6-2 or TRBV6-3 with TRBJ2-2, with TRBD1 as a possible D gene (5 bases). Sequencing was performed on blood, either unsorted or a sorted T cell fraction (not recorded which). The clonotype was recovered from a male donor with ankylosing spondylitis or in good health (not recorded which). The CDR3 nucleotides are TGTGCCAGCAGTTACCATATGCTACAAGGGGATCATCACACCGGGGAGCTGTTTTTT. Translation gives CASSYHMLQGDHHTGELFF.